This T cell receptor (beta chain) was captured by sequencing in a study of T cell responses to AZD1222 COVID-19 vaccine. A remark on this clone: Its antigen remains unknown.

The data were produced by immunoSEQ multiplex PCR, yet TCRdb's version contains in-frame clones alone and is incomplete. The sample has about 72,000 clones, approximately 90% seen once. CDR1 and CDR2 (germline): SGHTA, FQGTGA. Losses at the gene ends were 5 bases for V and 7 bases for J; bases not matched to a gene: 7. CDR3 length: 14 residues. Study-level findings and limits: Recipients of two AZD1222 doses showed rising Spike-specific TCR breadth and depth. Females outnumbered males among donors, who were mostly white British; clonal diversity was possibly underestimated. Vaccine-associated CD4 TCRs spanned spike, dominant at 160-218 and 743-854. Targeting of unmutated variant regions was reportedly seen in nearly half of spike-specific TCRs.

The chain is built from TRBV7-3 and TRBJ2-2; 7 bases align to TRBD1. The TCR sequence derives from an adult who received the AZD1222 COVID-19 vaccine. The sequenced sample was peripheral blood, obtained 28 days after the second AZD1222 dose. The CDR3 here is CASSGDSVIGELFF. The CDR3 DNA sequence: TGTGCCAGCAGCGGGGACAGCGTTATCGGGGAGCTGTTTTTT.